The rows below give T cell receptor beta chains drawn from one sample of a study of a mutant IDH1 vaccine in newly diagnosed glioma. Repertoires were generated with immunoSEQ multiplex PCR, while TCRdb's copy carries only in-frame clones and drops some. In the table there are tens of thousands of clones, roughly 78% of which are singletons. Their antigens are not known. This specimen was PBMCs, taken from a glioma patient whose treatment included an IDH1 peptide vaccine. These receptors all come from a man aged 50 or older with glioma. Each CDR3 is given with its conserved first and last residue. D genes are given only for firm matches. Clone sizes are given selectively: once, few, many, or a class where the clone is expanded.

v_gene	j_gene	d_gene	abundance	CDR3nt	CDR3aa
TRBV18	TRBJ2-3	-	once	TGTGCCAGCTCACCGGGAGGAAACACAGATACGCAGTATTTT	CASSPGGNTDTQYF
TRBV7-2	TRBJ1-2	TRBD1	-	TGTGCCAGCAGCTTAGTCTCAGGGGGCGGAAATGACTATGGCTACACCTTC	CASSLVSGGGNDYGYTF
TRBV9	TRBJ2-1	TRBD2	-	TGTGCCAGCAGCGTAGGGACTAGCGGGGGCTACGGGGATGAGCAGTTCTTC	CASSVGTSGGYGDEQFF
TRBV28	TRBJ1-2	-	-	TGTGCCAGCAGTTCGGCCGGCAGGGTGAACTATGGCTACACCTTC	CASSSAGRVNYGYTF
TRBV6-5	TRBJ1-6	-	-	TGTGCCAGCAAAACAGGGCAATCCTATAATTCACCCCTCCACTTT	CASKTGQSYNSPLHF
TRBV15	TRBJ2-4	-	-	TGTGCCACCAGCAGAGACTCTTCAAACATTCAGTACTTC	CATSRDSSNIQYF
TRBV11-3	TRBJ2-2	-	-	TGTGCCAGCAGCCAAACAGTCACCGGGGAGCTGTTTTTT	CASSQTVTGELFF
TRBV6-5	TRBJ2-5	TRBD1	-	TGTGCCAGCAGTTATGGCGGCAGGGGGCAAGGGACCCAGTACTTC	CASSYGGRGQGTQYF
TRBV5-5	TRBJ1-1	-	-	TGTGCCAGCAGCTTGGACAGTTCTGAAGCTTTCTTT	CASSLDSSEAFF
TRBV7-9	TRBJ1-1	-	-	TGTGCCAGCAGCCAGGACCGGGATGTTGAAGCTTTCTTT	CASSQDRDVEAFF
TRBV4-1	TRBJ1-1	-	-	TGCGCCAGCAGCCAAGTATTGGCCGCTATTATGAACACTGAAGCTTTCTTT	CASSQVLAAIMNTEAFF
TRBV20-1	TRBJ1-2	-	-	TGCAGTGCTGAGGCTAACTATGGCTACACCTTC	CSAEANYGYTF
TRBV6-5	TRBJ1-4	-	-	TGTGCCAGCAGTTCCCAGAGAGGCTTAAATGAAAAACTGTTTTTT	CASSSQRGLNEKLFF
TRBV4-1	TRBJ2-1	TRBD2	-	TGCGCCAGCAGCCAAGATGAAGCTAGCGGGTATTACAATGAGCAGTTCTTC	CASSQDEASGYYNEQFF
TRBV6-6	TRBJ1-3	-	-	TGTGCCAGCAGTTACTCCCATGAGGACTCTGGAAACACCATATATTTT	CASSYSHEDSGNTIYF
TRBV14	TRBJ2-1	-	-	TGTGCCAGCAGCCTGATAGGCTACAATGAGCAGTTCTTC	CASSLIGYNEQFF
TRBV7-3	TRBJ2-7	TRBD1	-	TGTGCCAGCGGCCTGGGACAGAATAATGAGCAGTACTTC	CASGLGQNNEQYF
TRBV5-1	TRBJ2-7	-	-	TGCGCCAGCTCGAGTTTAAGCTCCTACGAGCAGTACTTC	CASSSLSSYEQYF
TRBV4-1	TRBJ2-1	-	-	TGCGCCAGCAGCCAAGAACATCCCAATGAGCAGTTCTTC	CASSQEHPNEQFF
TRBV7-2	TRBJ1-1	-	-	TGTGCCAGCAGCTCAACCCAGCGGGGGGAAGCTTTCTTT	CASSSTQRGEAFF
TRBV6-5	TRBJ1-6	-	-	TGTGCCAGCAGTTACGACAGAACCTATAATTCACCCCTCCACTTT	CASSYDRTYNSPLHF
TRBV5-6	TRBJ2-7	-	-	TGTGCCAGCACCAAAATGACAGGAACCTACGAGCAGTACTTC	CASTKMTGTYEQYF
TRBV9	TRBJ1-4	TRBD1	-	TGTGCCTCTTCCCTCCATGCGGACAGGGGGAAAGAAAAACTGTTTTTT	CASSLHADRGKEKLFF